This TCR beta chain came from a study of shared clonotypes between healthy human individuals. Overall study context: Serving as donors were two women and three men, whose ages spanned 18 to 49.

Sequenced by immunoSEQ multiplex PCR; TCRdb stores in-frame clones only, minus some. Of roughly 2.1 million clones listed, 85% to 95% were seen once; the top ten hold around 1.7%. Naive-designated CD8 cells lacked CD45RO, were positively enriched for CCR7, and omitted terminally differentiated effector memory CD45RA+ cells. The healthy adult donors were HIV-negative and reported no recent acute infections or vaccinations. Germline CDR1 reads PRHDT; CDR2 reads FYEKMQ (reference sequence). V gave up 2 bases and J gave up 3 bases, with 7 bases separating them. CDR3 size: 13 residues. The sequencing input was naive CD8+ T cells from PBMCs. The clonotype comes from a man aged 18 to 29 in good health. Some clones in this sample may be carry-over from other donors' samples. The chain carries TRBV13 and TRBJ2-5, with D perhaps TRBD1 (5 bases). The CDR3 nucleotides read TGTGCCAGCAGCTTAACGACAGAAGAGACCCAGTACTTC. Translating gives CASSLTTEETQYF.